This T cell receptor (beta chain) was identified during a study of shared clonotypes between healthy human individuals (dated by TCRdb to the early 2020s). For the study in its entirety: A couple of women and a few men aged 18 to 49 years were included in the cohort. For each donor, CD4 naive and CD4 memory were each run on three plates, CD8 naive on two plates, and CD8 memory on one plate. Each donor's leukapheresis produced roughly between roughly 0.85 and 10 billion PBMCs. The study deeply sequenced blood TCR repertoires of about 5 healthy adults to estimate repertoire size and the extent of clonotype sharing between individuals. Libraries were prepared and TCR repertoires were sequenced by different laboratories using diverse techniques, in order to increase sequencing depth and limit assay-specific biases.

The cysteine opens and the phenylalanine closes a CDR3 of 17 amino acids. Kept here is only the CDR3 DNA, which spans 51 bases and is read in frame from base 1. For CDR1 and CDR2, the germline V gene (reference sequence) lists SGHKS and YYEKEE. Using the deep immunoSEQ assay, multiplex PCR amplified TCR CDR3 regions from genomic DNA. Genomic DNA extracted from each cell subset was distributed evenly over all wells of several immunoSEQ 96-well plates, and each plate served as one replicate. Each replicate PCR for sorted subsets received about 180 ng genomic DNA, equal to 30,000 or so T cell genomes. Purified libraries were quantified with a Qubit 3.0 fluorometer, sized on a Bioanalyzer 2100, and re-quantified with the KAPA Library Quantification kit. Every immunoSEQ 96-well plate was sequenced on a dedicated single-read 150-cycle Illumina NextSeq 550 flow cell. Concerning the study's data processing: Because the immunoSEQ output included only junctional sequences and no quality scores, the filtering could not be the same as the filtering used for full-length reads. To assign V/J genes and CDR3, sequences were annotated using PyIR, a Python wrapper for IgBLAST v1.9, with IMGT germline references. Any read was removed if the V/J assignment was weak (E-value above 1e-6), the CDR3 was missing, or the read contained stop codons, out-of-frame junctions, or ambiguous translated residues. V3J clonotypes were defined as sequences sharing an identical inferred V gene, J gene, and CDR3 amino acid sequence. Percentage overlap between repertoires was calculated by dividing the number of shared unique clonotypes by the size of the smaller repertoire. Three approaches were used to assess repertoire richness: RTK rarefaction, the Chao1 estimator, and Recon v2.1 estimates of unobserved clonotypes. Generation probabilities were computed with OLGA for all TCRbeta clonotypes obtained by the gDNA method from a handful of donors. TCRdb mirrors the immuneACCESS table, restricted to in-frame sequences. Some clones are absent from its copies; in checked studies, under half trace to an unresolved V gene, and the reason for the others is unknown. The DNA gave D and trimming, while V, J and clone size come from that table. The sample table records some 1.5 million clones; 98% of these occur just once. The top ten hold about 0.42% of the sample.

Broad study findings and their caveats: Rarefaction of sorted-subset datasets indicated incomplete sequencing despite the large sequencing depth. When a handful of donors were compared, the shared fraction of clonotypes was around 5% for naive CD4, 3.5% to 4% for naive CD8, more than 2% for memory CD4, and around 0.4% for memory CD8. Estimated clonotype richness was generally larger for naive than for memory subsets. Higher generation probabilities were observed for clonotypes shared by all four sorted-subset donors than for non-shared clonotypes. Only blood was sampled, and tissue TCR repertoires likely differ from those in blood. Pairwise subsampling led to the expectation that sequencing depth would affect the degree of clonotype sharing among donors. Because the study included a small number of donors, the genetic and exposure-history diversity represented was limited.

The donors were healthy, HIV-negative adults who had no recently reported acute infections or vaccinations. Every donor was a Caucasian adult residing in Nashville, Tennessee, USA. CD4+ T cells were enriched by magnetic negative selection, after which naive cells were positively selected on CD45RA and the negative fraction was taken as the memory subset. Blood was obtained by leukapheresis, after which PBMCs were separated by Ficoll-Histopaque density gradient centrifugation and cryopreserved in liquid nitrogen vapor phase. Analytical flow cytometry was used to check the purity and quantity of every magnetically sorted T cell population. Genomic DNA was isolated from every sorted fraction and measured by UV absorbance on a Nanodrop 2000c. This clone was recorded once. No cognate antigen has been identified for it. A junction end diverges from the germline sequence, so it may reflect a read error.

Recombination connected TRBV5-5 to TRBJ1-1; a stretch of 12 junction bases matches TRBD1. The receptor's source is a young man in good health. Sequencing input: naive CD4+ T cells sorted from blood. The intended sense of this specimen's cell subset or site label: CD45RA+ positively selected. The CDR3 is CASTLSGTGGRGTEAFF. The nucleotide sequence is given as TGTGCCAGCACCTTGTCCGGGACAGGGGGCCGTGGGACTGAAGCTTTCTTT.